One and the same sample provided the 16 T cell receptor beta chains below, sequenced in a study of vaccination effects on CD4 cells after COVID-19. Their specific antigens are unknown. Sequencing in the ViraFEST assay came after antigen-specific CD4+ T cells had been expanded with viral peptide pools, which were used to stimulate PBMC. CD4+ T cells were isolated after less than 13 days of culture. Vaccinated participants had no history of SARS-CoV-2 infection and tested negative for nucleocapsid antibodies. Assay: immunoSEQ multiplex PCR; the TCRdb copy retains only in-frame clones and omits some. This sample has 27,000 or so clones; around 70% occur once, and the top ten carry roughly a tenth. Sample: CD4+ T cells from PBMCs cultured with SARS-CoV-2 spike peptides, taken before COVID-19 vaccination. The receptors here all came from a human donor who received a COVID-19 vaccine.

The chain has TRBV7-6 and TRBJ1-1, with TRBD1 matching 8 bases. Germline V lookup: CDR1 SGHVS, CDR2 FNYEAQ. The CDR3 has 15 residues. V gave up 5 bases and J gave up 3 bases; unmatched junction bases: 8. Here the CDR3 DNA reads TGTGCCAGCAGCCCATCAAACAGGGGGGACACTGAAGCTTTCTTT. Translating it yields CASSPSNRGDTEAFF.

This clone is a singleton in its sample. The rearrangement joins TRBV19 to TRBJ2-1, with 11 bases identical to TRBD2. This CDR3 spans 16 amino acids. J gave up 5 bases and V 4 bases, and 7 bases lay outside the gene matches. Germline assignment: CDR1 LNHDA and CDR2 SQIVND (reference sequence). The CDR3 is CASSRTSGSPHNEQFF. In nucleotides, the CDR3 is TGTGCCAGTAGTAGAACTAGCGGGAGTCCTCACAATGAGCAGTTCTTC. Full variable domain (outside the CDR3, taken from reference TRBV19 and TRBJ2-1): DGGITQSPKYLFRKEGQNVTLSCEQNLNHDAMYWYRQDPGQGLRLIYYSQIVNDFQKGDIAEGYSVSREKKESFPLTVTSAQKNPTAFYLCASSRTSGSPHNEQFFGPGTRLTVL.

V gene TRBV5-1 combines with J gene TRBJ1-2, with 9 bases aligning to TRBD1. The CDR3 is 15 amino acids. With V trimmed by 1 base and J by 3 bases, 4 bases remained unmatched. The germline CDR1 and CDR2 sequences are SGHRS and YFSETQ. CDR3: CASSLTGGGDYGYTF. The CDR3 DNA follows: TGCGCCAGCAGCTTGACAGGGGGCGGGGACTATGGCTACACCTTC.

V usage is TRBV3-1 (or the pseudogene TRBV3-2) and J usage is TRBJ1-2; no reliable D call. The CDR3 spans 12 residues. CDR1 is LGHDT, CDR2 YNNKEL, per germline (reference sequence). The V gene lost 3 bases and the J gene lost 8 bases, with 10 bases spanning the gap. The CDR3 reads CASSQALRGYTF. The DNA for the CDR3 is TGTGCCAGCAGCCAGGCTCTGCGGGGCTACACCTTC.

The chain couples TRBV7-8 to TRBJ2-7; TRBD2 aligns across 11 bases. The CDR3 is made up of 16 amino acids. Germline trimming cut 1 base from V and 4 bases from J; bases unmatched to any gene: 6. Germline V lookup: CDR1 SGHVS, CDR2 FQNEAQ. The CDR3 bases are TGTGCCAGCAGCTTAGATAGGGTAGCGGGGGGGTACGAGCAGTACTTC. The encoded protein is CASSLDRVAGGYEQYF.

J is TRBJ1-1 and V is TRBV2; D is possibly TRBD1 (5 bases). Germline-derived CDR1 and CDR2 are SNHLY and FYNNEI. Trimming removed 7 bases from V and 8 bases from J, with 26 bases in between. The CDR3 runs to 16 residues. The CDR3 sequence: CASIYRSTGSIFEAFF. CDR3 bases: TGTGCCAGCATTTATCGGAGTACAGGTTCTATTTTCGAAGCTTTCTTT. Drawing the rest from reference TRBV2 and TRBJ1-1, the complete variable domain is EPEVTQTPSHQVTQMGQEVILRCVPISNHLYFYWYRQILGQKVEFLVSFYNNEISEKSEIFDDQFSVERPDGSNFTLKIRSTKLEDSAMYFCASIYRSTGSIFEAFFGQGTRLTVV.

The chain uses TRBV6-1 and TRBJ1-2, with D maybe TRBD1 (5 bases). The CDR3 runs to 16 residues. Germline CDR1 is MNHNS and CDR2 is SASEGT. Trimming took 2 bases from V and 4 from J, leaving 17 bases between them. CDR3 coding DNA: TGTGCCAGCAGTGAATCGTCCCGGGGGGTTCTCTATGGCTACACCTTC. Its protein product is CASSESSRGVLYGYTF.

This clone was counted a single time. The V and J genes are TRBV18 and TRBJ2-1, with D perhaps matching TRBD2 (5 bases). The V and J ends lost 0 bases and 4 bases respectively, with 10 bases between them. The CDR3 is made up of 15 amino acids. Germline CDR1 KGHSH, CDR2 LQKENI. The CDR3 protein is CASSPPGVGYNEQFF. The DNA of the CDR3 is TGTGCCAGCTCACCACCGGGAGTAGGTTACAATGAGCAGTTCTTC.

The chain recombines TRBV19 with TRBJ2-7; TRBD1 is a possible D gene (6 bases). V lost 5 bases to trimming and J lost 5 bases, with 13 bases between them. Germline CDR1 LNHDA, CDR2 SQIVND (reference sequence). This CDR3 region has 13 residues. In DNA, the CDR3 is TGTGCCAGTAGTCCGACGAACAGGGACGAGCAGTACTTC. As protein: CASSPTNRDEQYF. The full variable domain, rest sourced from reference TRBV19 and TRBJ2-7, is DGGITQSPKYLFRKEGQNVTLSCEQNLNHDAMYWYRQDPGQGLRLIYYSQIVNDFQKGDIAEGYSVSREKKESFPLTVTSAQKNPTAFYLCASSPTNRDEQYFGPGTRLTVT.

This clone occurred once. This chain joins TRBV11-2 and TRBJ1-1, with 7 bases aligning to TRBD1. J gave up 3 bases and V 6 bases, and 4 bases lay outside the gene matches. The CDR3 has 13 residues. From germline, CDR1 is SGHAT and CDR2 FQNNGV. CDR3 nucleotide sequence: TGTGCCAGCAGGGAGGGGGCGGACACTGAAGCTTTCTTT. It yields the protein CASREGADTEAFF.

J is TRBJ2-1 and V is TRBV6-6, with D tentatively TRBD1 (6 bases). The germline V gene has CDR1 MNHNY and CDR2 SVGAGI (reference sequence). CDR3 size: 14 residues. The V end was cut by 7 bases, the J end by 10 bases, with 20 bases between. In nucleotides, the CDR3 is TGTGCCAGCAAACTAAACAGGGCCCTAGAAGAGCAGTTCTTC. Protein sequence: CASKLNRALEEQFF.

In regard to this clone: In the same sample, other DNA sequences code for this CDR3. The V and J genes are TRBV5-4 and TRBJ2-5; 9 bases are shared with TRBD1. This CDR3 comprises 14 residues. The germline CDR1 and CDR2 sequences are SGHNT and YYREEE (reference sequence). Unmatched junction bases numbered 5, after V lost 4 bases and J lost 4 bases. CDR3 protein: CASSLQGATETQYF. In DNA form, the CDR3 reads TGTGCCAGCAGCCTACAGGGGGCAACAGAGACCCAGTACTTC.

Only a few counts were recorded for this clone. CDR3 amino acids: CASSFIGNTGELFF. The CDR3 region has the DNA TGTGCCAGCAGCTTCATCGGTAACACCGGGGAGCTGTTTTTT. This chain connects TRBV5-4 to TRBJ2-2; D call uncertain. Per germline, CDR1 SGHNT and CDR2 YYREEE (reference sequence). The length of the CDR3 is 14 residues. Between the trimmed V and J ends, which lost 2 bases and 2 bases, there was a span of 7 bases.

The J gene is TRBJ2-1, the V gene TRBV29-1, with D possibly TRBD1 on 7 matching bases. Trimming removed 8 bases at V and 5 bases at J, with 16 bases between. Per germline, CDR1 SQVTM and CDR2 ANQGSEA. This CDR3 is built from 13 residues. The CDR3 sequence is CSLRGDTDNEQFF. In DNA form, the CDR3 reads TGCAGCCTCAGGGGGGATACCGACAATGAGCAGTTCTTC.

The chain is built from TRBV6-1 and TRBJ1-1; D unresolved. V shed 3 bases and J shed 2 bases, with 19 bases lying between them. CDR1 MNHNS and CDR2 SASEGT come from the germline V gene. This CDR3 is built from 17 residues. The CDR3 loop reads CASSDIGSKPINTEAFF. As DNA, the CDR3 is TGTGCCAGCAGTGACATTGGTTCCAAACCAATAAACACTGAAGCTTTCTTT.

The chain is built from TRBV19 and TRBJ1-5; no clear D. This CDR3 region has 13 residues. Germline values: CDR1 LNHDA, CDR2 SQIVND (reference sequence). Trimming removed 3 bases from V and 9 bases from J, with 12 bases in between. CDR3 sequence (DNA): TGTGCCAGTAGTATGCAGGCCCGGGGGCCCCAGCATTTT. It encodes CASSMQARGPQHF.